The 31 T cell receptor beta chains presented below share a single source sample, sequenced in a study of tumor-infiltrating lymphocytes in oesophageal squamous cell carcinoma. TCRdb reanalysed the PCR reads using MiXCR and keeps one entry per CDR3 protein. The table includes about 21,000 distinct CDR3 sequences, roughly 41% detected once. The sequencing input was normal esophageal tissue next to the tumor. These receptors came from a male donor with esophageal squamous cell carcinoma.

This clonotype was counted at least ten times. This rearrangement joins TRBV28 to TRBJ1-6; no firm D call. V was cut by 2 bases and J by 0 bases, with 11 bases left in between. This CDR3 spans 17 amino acids. The germline V gene has CDR1 MDHEN and CDR2 SYDVKM. The CDR3, as DNA: TGTGCCAGCAGTTTAGTGACAAGTGGCTCCTATAATTCACCCCTCCACTTT. Translating it yields CASSLVTSGSYNSPLHF.

Only a few counts were recorded for this clonotype. The rearrangement uses TRBV28 and TRBJ2-7; 7 nucleotides line up with TRBD2. J lost 3 bases, V lost 7 bases, and 12 bases had no gene match. Germline V lookup: CDR1 MDHEN, CDR2 SYDVKM. The CDR3 has 15 amino acids. This chain's CDR3 is CASTLYLGGNYEQYF. The DNA for the CDR3 is TGTGCCAGCACCCTATATTTGGGGGGGAACTACGAGCAGTACTTC.

This clonotype is medium-sized. V usage is TRBV7-3 and J usage is TRBJ2-1; no definite D call. The better agreement between TRBJ2-7 and the DNA end casts doubt on the J call. The V gene's germline CDR1 is SGHTA and CDR2 FQGTGA. CDR3 length: 15 amino acids. This CDR3 is CASSLNPGPYNEQYF. The CDR3 nucleotides are TGTGCCAGCAGCTTAAACCCCGGACCATACAATGAGCAGTACTTC.

This clonotype was picked up many times. Here the CDR3 DNA reads TGTGCCAGCAGCTTGACCGGGGAGCTGTTTTTT. Protein: CASSLTGELFF. J is TRBJ2-2 and V is TRBV7-9, with no clear D. The CDR3 totals 11 residues. Germline CDR1 is SEHNR and CDR2 is FQNEAQ (reference sequence). Trimming cost V 3 bases and J 5 bases, with 1 base left between them. Full variable domain (missing parts from reference TRBV7-9 and TRBJ2-2): DTGVSQNPRHKITKRGQNVTFRCDPISEHNRLYWYRQTLGQGPEFLTYFQNEAQLEKSRLLSDRFSAERPKGSFSTLEIQRTEQGDSAMYLCASSLTGELFFGEGSRLTVL.

J is TRBJ2-5 and V is TRBV11-3, with a tentative D call TRBD1 (6 bases). V was trimmed by 4 bases and J by 1 base, leaving 16 bases between them. This CDR3 contains 16 residues. Germline V gives CDR1 SGHNT, CDR2 YENEEA. This CDR3 reads CASSSGTGRSQETQYF. CDR3 bases: TGTGCCAGCAGCTCAGGTACAGGGCGATCCCAAGAGACCCAGTACTTC.

J is TRBJ2-2 and V is TRBV7-9, with D perhaps TRBD1 (5 bases). Deletions cut 1 base from V and 0 bases from J, with 9 bases between. From germline, CDR1 is SEHNR and CDR2 FQNEAQ (reference sequence). The CDR3 length is 16 residues. For the CDR3, the DNA is TGTGCCAGCAGCTTAGATCAGGGCGCGAACACCGGGGAGCTGTTTTTT. The encoded protein is CASSLDQGANTGELFF.

The V and J genes are TRBV20-1 and TRBJ1-5; the match to TRBD1 covers 10 bases. Per the germline V gene, CDR1 is DFQATT and CDR2 is SNEGSKA (reference sequence). Trimming cost V 4 bases and J 6 bases; bases outside gene matches: 9. The CDR3 is made up of 15 amino acids. The CDR3 DNA reads TGCAGTGCTACCACCGACAGGGGGCTAGGTCAGCCCCAGCATTTT. Amino acid sequence: CSATTDRGLGQPQHF.

The chain employs TRBV7-2 and TRBJ2-4; D is unresolved. The DNA matches TRBJ2-7 better at its end, which makes the J call doubtful. The CDR3 covers 15 residues. CDR1 SGHTA and CDR2 FQGNSA come from the germline V gene. CDR3 loop: CASSLTTKPSYEQYF. As DNA, the CDR3 is TGTGCCAGCAGCTTAACAACAAAACCCTCCTACGAGCAGTACTTC.

The V and J genes are TRBV19 and TRBJ1-5; D possibly corresponds to TRBD1 (5 bases). Germline values: CDR1 LNHDA, CDR2 SQIVND (reference sequence). Deletions cut 10 bases from V and 6 bases from J, with 19 bases between. The CDR3 consists of 14 residues. The CDR3 DNA sequence: TGTGCCACCCGCCCGGGGGGTGGAGGTCAGCCCCAGCATTTT. It translates to CATRPGGGGQPQHF.

V is TRBV7-6 and J is TRBJ2-1, with 7 bases lining up with TRBD2. The J call may not be correct, given that the DNA end is closer to TRBJ2-5. Germline lookup yields CDR1 SGHVS and CDR2 FNYEAQ. This CDR3 spans 15 amino acids. The CDR3 DNA reads as TGTGCCAGCAGCTTTCGGCGGGGGAGTCAAGAGACCCAGTACTTC. It yields the protein CASSFRRGSQETQYF.

This clonotype was recorded once. The chain recombines TRBV7-9 with TRBJ1-1, with D perhaps TRBD1 (6 bases). Trimming took off 0 bases at V and 14 bases at J, with 37 bases between the two ends. Germline lookup yields CDR1 SEHNR and CDR2 FQNEAQ (reference sequence). CDR3 size: 20 residues. CDR3 in amino acids: CASSLAQPGGASGSYNEQFF. The CDR3 nucleotides read TGTGCCAGCAGCTTAGCGCAACCGGGGGGGGCAAGCGGATCCTACAATGAGCAGTTCTTT.

The chain combines TRBV7-3 with TRBJ2-5; 7 bases agree with TRBD2. The closer fit of TRBJ2-1 to the DNA end suggests the J call may be wrong. The length of the CDR3 is 12 residues. CDR1 and CDR2 from the germline V gene are SGHTA and FQGTGA. The CDR3 bases are TGTGCCAGCAGCGGACTAGACAATGAGCAGTTCTTC. Amino acid sequence: CASSGLDNEQFF.

The J gene is TRBJ2-1, the V gene TRBV27, with 7 bases lining up with TRBD1. Near its end, the DNA agrees better with TRBJ2-7, so the J call may be wrong. Germline CDR1 is MNHEY and CDR2 is SMNVEV (reference sequence). The CDR3 covers 13 residues. The CDR3 loop reads CASSPDRVREQYF. The CDR3 bases are TGTGCCAGCAGCCCAGACAGGGTTCGCGAGCAGTACTTC.

The chain carries TRBV27 and TRBJ2-5, with D unresolved. The DNA end favors TRBJ2-7, so the J call may be wrong. This CDR3 is built from 13 residues. In germline, CDR1 is MNHEY, CDR2 SMNVEV (reference sequence). This CDR3 is CASSWKSSNEQYF. The CDR3 nucleotides are TGTGCCAGCAGTTGGAAGAGTTCCAACGAGCAGTACTTC.

The chain uses TRBV7-8 and TRBJ2-1; 7 bases fit TRBD1. The DNA end lines up better with TRBJ2-7; the J call may be wrong. Per germline, CDR1 SGHVS and CDR2 FQNEAQ. This CDR3 region has 15 residues. The CDR3 DNA is TGTGCCAGCAGCCTAGAGGGGGCAATGGCCTACGAGCAGTACTTC. This codes for CASSLEGAMAYEQYF.

With regard to this clonotype: The CDR3 does not end in the conserved phenylalanine or tryptophan, so this is likely a read error. The DNA is left out, because the CDR3 cannot be placed on it with certainty; the CDR3 is given as TCRdb lists it. This rearrangement joins TRBV7-3 to TRBJ2-4; TRBD1, the table's D call, lacks a check against the DNA. The CDR3 spans 8 residues, counting both ends. From germline, CDR1 is SGHTA and CDR2 FQGTGA. CDR3 protein: CASSLDRG.

This clonotype is medium-sized. This chain joins TRBV7-6 and TRBJ2-1; D perhaps matches TRBD2 (6 bases). Near its end, the DNA agrees better with TRBJ2-7, so the J call may be wrong. Germline V lookup: CDR1 SGHVS, CDR2 FNYEAQ. This CDR3 has 15 residues. CDR3 sequence: CASSYGGSSYNEQYF. CDR3 bases: TGTGCCAGCAGCTACGGGGGTAGCTCCTACAATGAGCAGTACTTC.

This clonotype qualifies as medium-sized (0.01 to 0.1%). This may come from a read error, since a much larger clone is one base off. CDR3 bases: TGTGCCAGCAGCTTAAATCTGGACAGGGGCTCCGATGAGCAGTACTTC. Protein sequence: CASSLNLDRGSDEQYF. V is TRBV7-3 and J is TRBJ2-7; 9 nucleotides align to TRBD1. V trimming: 1 base; J trimming: 7 bases; junction bases outside the gene matches: 11. CDR3 length equals 16 residues. In germline, CDR1 is SGHTA, CDR2 FQGTGA.

This chain joins TRBV7-3 and TRBJ2-7, with a possible D match to TRBD2 (5 bases). The end of the DNA fits TRBJ2-5 better, so the J call may be wrong. CDR1 and CDR2 (germline): SGHTA, FQGTGA. The CDR3 spans 12 residues. This CDR3 reads CASSVNKETQYF. CDR3 DNA: TGTGCCAGTAGCGTCAACAAAGAGACCCAGTACTTC.

This clonotype is medium-sized by share. The J gene is TRBJ2-1, the V gene TRBV6-1; D may match TRBD1 or TRBD2 (5 bases each). The CDR3 loop spans 14 amino acids. Trimming took 6 bases from V and 4 from J, leaving 13 bases between them. Germline values: CDR1 MNHNS, CDR2 SASEGT. The CDR3 nucleotides read TGTGCCAGCAGAGAGGACGGGACGTACAATGAGCAGTTCTTC. Its translation: CASREDGTYNEQFF.

The genes are TRBV7-2 and TRBJ2-5; 8 bases agree with TRBD2. The end of the DNA is better explained by TRBJ2-1, so the J call may be wrong. Per the germline V gene, CDR1 is SGHTA and CDR2 is FQGNSA. The CDR3 totals 16 residues. The CDR3 loop is CASSYRSGAAFYEQFF. As DNA, the CDR3 is TGTGCCAGCAGCTATCGTAGCGGGGCGGCCTTTTACGAGCAGTTCTTC.

In its sample, this clonotype was seen a few times. This chain uses TRBV7-2 with TRBJ2-5; D possibly corresponds to TRBD2 (5 bases). The V gene's germline CDR1 is SGHTA and CDR2 FQGNSA. V was pared by 5 bases and J by 3 bases, with 10 bases between. The CDR3 runs 13 residues. CDR3 coding DNA: TGTGCCAGCAGCCCACGGCGGGAAGAGACCCAGTACTTC. Translation: CASSPRREETQYF.

This clonotype was seen a handful of times. As DNA, the CDR3 is TGTGCCAGTACCATCGGAGGGGAAGGGGGCACTGAAGCTTTCTTT. Residues: CASTIGGEGGTEAFF. This rearrangement joins TRBV19 to TRBJ1-1; maybe TRBD1 (6 bases). The CDR3 is made up of 15 amino acids. CDR1 is LNHDA and CDR2 is SQIVND in the germline V gene (reference sequence). Trimming took 7 bases from V and 4 from J, leaving 19 bases between them.

The chain joins TRBV11-3 to TRBJ1-1; TRBD1 agrees at 9 bases. After removal of 5 bases from V and 10 bases from J, the junction contained 14 bases not matched to a gene. The CDR3 has 15 residues. The V gene's germline CDR1 is SGHNT and CDR2 YENEEA. Written as DNA, the CDR3 is TGTGCCAGCAGCATCGTACTAGGGGGACAGGGAGGAGCTTTCTTT. This codes for CASSIVLGGQGGAFF.

CDR3 coding DNA: TGTGCCAGCAGCCCACAACGACTAGCGAACAATGAGCAGTTCTTC. It codes for CASSPQRLANNEQFF. V gene TRBV11-2 combines with J gene TRBJ2-1; 8 bases agree with TRBD2. With 5 bases clipped from V and 5 bases from J, the junction kept 8 bases outside the gene matches. Germline V gene lookup returns CDR1 SGHAT and CDR2 FQNNGV. There are 15 residues in the CDR3.

This clonotype occurred a few times. V and J are TRBV18 and TRBJ2-1, with 10 bases fitting TRBD2. The tail of the sequence fits TRBJ2-7 better, so the J call may be wrong. Germline V CDR1 and CDR2: KGHSH, LQKENI. There are 18 residues in the CDR3. CDR3 DNA sequence: TGTGCCAGCTCACTATACTTAGCGGGAGGAGGGGGTTCTGGCGAGCAGTACTTC. Translation gives CASSLYLAGGGGSGEQYF.

To note about this clonotype: Possible read error: a much larger clone is one base away. The chain has TRBV5-1 and TRBJ2-7; possibly TRBD1 for D (5 bases). Per the germline V gene, CDR1 is SGHRS and CDR2 is YFSETQ. V was cut by 0 bases and J by 4 bases, with 11 bases left in between. The CDR3 runs to 14 residues. The CDR3 region is CASSLGRVIYEQYF. CDR3 nucleotides: TGCGCCAGCAGCTTGGGCAGGGTGATTTACGAGCAGTACTTC.

This chain joins TRBV6-1 and TRBJ2-3; 7 bases fit TRBD2. Looked up from germline, CDR1 is MNHNS and CDR2 is SASEGT. There are 17 residues in the CDR3. V shed 2 bases and J 3 bases; nucleotides not matched to a gene: 11. For the CDR3, the DNA is TGTGCCAGCAGTGAAAAACTTGGGGGGGAGGGGACAGATACGCAGTATTTT. This encodes CASSEKLGGEGTDTQYF.

In its sample, this clonotype was seen many times. A single base separates this from a much larger clone, so it may be a read error. This chain's CDR3 is CASGLGAGGPVNEQYF. CDR3 coding DNA: TGTGCTAGTGGTTTGGGAGCGGGAGGGCCGGTAAATGAGCAGTACTTC. The chain is built from TRBV12-5 and TRBJ2-7; 10 bases match TRBD2. CDR3 length: 16 amino acids. The trim removed 1 base at V and 7 bases at J, leaving 10 bases unmatched. CDR1 is LGHNT, CDR2 FRNRAP, per germline.

The CDR3 DNA reads TGTGCCAGCAGCCCAAGGGGCCGAGAGACCCAGTACTTC. Encoded protein: CASSPRGRETQYF. The chain uses TRBV7-8 and TRBJ2-1, with D tentatively TRBD1 (5 bases). The end of the DNA is better explained by TRBJ2-5, so the J call may be wrong. CDR1 is SGHVS, CDR2 FQNEAQ, per germline. This CDR3 is 13 amino acids long.

This clonotype is judged medium-sized. The chain employs TRBV6-1 and TRBJ2-3; D gene uncertain. CDR3 length: 12 residues. Germline assignment: CDR1 MNHNS and CDR2 SASEGT. Trimming stripped 4 bases from V and 8 bases from J, with 10 bases between. This chain's CDR3 is CASSGQQITQYF. DNA of the CDR3: TGTGCCAGCAGTGGGCAGCAGATTACGCAGTATTTT.